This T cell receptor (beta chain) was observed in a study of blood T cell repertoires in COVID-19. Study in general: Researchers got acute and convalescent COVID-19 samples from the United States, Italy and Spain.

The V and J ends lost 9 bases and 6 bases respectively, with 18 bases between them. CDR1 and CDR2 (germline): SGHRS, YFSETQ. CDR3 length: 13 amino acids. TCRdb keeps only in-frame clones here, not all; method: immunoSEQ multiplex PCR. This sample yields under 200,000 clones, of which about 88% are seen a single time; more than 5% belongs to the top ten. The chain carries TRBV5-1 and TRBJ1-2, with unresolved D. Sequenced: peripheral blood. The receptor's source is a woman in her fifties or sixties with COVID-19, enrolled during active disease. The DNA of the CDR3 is TGCGCCACCACGCCAGGACCGGGGAATGGCTACACCTTC. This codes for CATTPGPGNGYTF.